Listed below are T cell receptor beta chains from one sample, sequenced in a study of shared clonotypes between healthy human individuals. Data came from immunoSEQ multiplex PCR; TCRdb stores just in-frame clones and leaves some out. The table has 780,000 or so clones, approximately 72% seen once. Sequencing was carried out using memory CD4+ T cells sorted from blood. These receptors originate from a woman under 40 in good health. The CDR3 runs from the conserved cysteine through the conserved F or W. Fields, in order: J gene, V gene, D gene, clone size, CDR3 DNA, CDR3 protein. A D gene is named only where the DNA matches it firmly. Size tells how often a clone was seen (once, few, many) or the class of an expanded clone, and some rows leave it out.

J gene: TRBJ2-7; V gene: TRBV28; D gene: TRBD2; clone size: NA; CDR3 DNA: TGTGCCAGCAGTTCGTTCAGCGGGGACCTTTACGAGCAGTACTTC; CDR3 protein: CASSSFSGDLYEQYF
J gene: TRBJ2-7; V gene: TRBV29-1; D gene: NA; clone size: NA; CDR3 DNA: TGCAGCGTTGAACAGGCGCCCTACGAGCAGTACTTC; CDR3 protein: CSVEQAPYEQYF
J gene: TRBJ2-3; V gene: TRBV5-1; D gene: NA; clone size: NA; CDR3 DNA: TGCGCCAGCAGCTATGACCATAGCACAGATACGCAGTATTTT; CDR3 protein: CASSYDHSTDTQYF
J gene: TRBJ1-3; V gene: TRBV28; D gene: TRBD1; clone size: NA; CDR3 DNA: TGTGCCAGCAGTAGGACCGGGACAGCGTTTTACAACACCATATATTTT; CDR3 protein: CASSRTGTAFYNTIYF
J gene: TRBJ2-1; V gene: TRBV27; D gene: NA; clone size: NA; CDR3 DNA: TGTGCCAGCAGTTTATGGGCCAGTAACAATGAGCAGTTCTTC; CDR3 protein: CASSLWASNNEQFF
J gene: TRBJ1-1; V gene: TRBV29-1; D gene: NA; clone size: NA; CDR3 DNA: TGCAGCGTTGAAGATACAGGAATTAAAGCTTTCTTT; CDR3 protein: CSVEDTGIKAFF
J gene: TRBJ2-1; V gene: TRBV2; D gene: TRBD2; clone size: NA; CDR3 DNA: TGTGCCAGCAGCGTAGCGGGGGGAAATGAGCAGTTCTTC; CDR3 protein: CASSVAGGNEQFF
J gene: TRBJ2-2; V gene: TRBV7-7; D gene: TRBD2; clone size: NA; CDR3 DNA: TGTGCCAGCAGCCAACGAGCGGGAGATCCCGGGGAGCTGTTTTTT; CDR3 protein: CASSQRAGDPGELFF
J gene: TRBJ2-1; V gene: TRBV14; D gene: NA; clone size: once; CDR3 DNA: TGTGCCAGCAGCCAAAATCTAGGAGGGCTAGGTTACAATGAGCAGTTCTTC; CDR3 protein: CASSQNLGGLGYNEQFF
J gene: TRBJ2-2; V gene: TRBV23-1; D gene: NA; clone size: NA; CDR3 DNA: TGCGCCAGCAGTCAAGTCGCGCCTAGCAGGAACACCGGGGAGCTGTTTTTT; CDR3 protein: CASSQVAPSRNTGELFF
J gene: TRBJ2-5; V gene: TRBV4-1; D gene: NA; clone size: NA; CDR3 DNA: TGCGCCAGCAGCCAAACAGGCGGAGAGACCCAGTACTTC; CDR3 protein: CASSQTGGETQYF
J gene: TRBJ2-1; V gene: TRBV19; D gene: TRBD2; clone size: NA; CDR3 DNA: TGTGCCAGTAGTAGGGTTGGGGGAGGGCCAGGCCATGAGCAGTTCTTC; CDR3 protein: CASSRVGGGPGHEQFF
J gene: TRBJ2-3; V gene: TRBV7-2; D gene: NA; clone size: NA; CDR3 DNA: TGTGCCAGCAGCTTGGGACTTGGGCTTTCAATAGATACGCAGTATTTT; CDR3 protein: CASSLGLGLSIDTQYF